Below, 16 T cell receptor beta chains from the same sample are listed, as sequenced in a study of T cells after yellow fever vaccination. TCRdb reprocessed the 5' RACE reads via MiXCR and lists one record per CDR3 protein. The sample yields 200,000 to 300,000 distinct CDR3 sequences, over 10% seen once. The sequenced sample was CD4+ T cells sorted from PBMCs, obtained 45 days after the yellow fever booster vaccination. Receptors were obtained from a man aged 25-45 years who received the YFV17D yellow fever vaccine.

The genes are TRBV12-5 and TRBJ2-3, with D possibly matching TRBD2 (6 bases). CDR1 is LGHNT and CDR2 is FRNRAP in the germline V gene. V dropped 2 bases and J dropped 1 base, with 10 bases sitting between them. The CDR3 extends over 15 amino acids. The CDR3 loop reads CASGLTGTGTDTQYF. The CDR3 nucleotides read TGTGCTAGTGGTTTGACCGGGACTGGCACAGATACGCAGTATTTT.

The chain joins TRBV20-1 to TRBJ2-1; D perhaps matches TRBD2 (6 bases). Germline V gives CDR1 DFQATT, CDR2 SNEGSKA (reference sequence). This CDR3 is built from 15 residues. V shed 1 base and J shed 9 bases, with 19 bases lying between them. CDR3 in DNA: TGCAGTGCTAGAGTACTCGGGAGAGTGGTTGCTGAGCAGTTCTTC. Encoded protein: CSARVLGRVVAEQFF.

The table lists this clonotype with a few counts. The gene calls are TRBV4-3 and TRBJ1-1; unclear D gene. From germline, CDR1 is LGHNA and CDR2 YSLEER. With 0 bases removed from V and 7 bases from J, the gap between germline ends came to 12 bases. The CDR3 sequence is 14 residues long. CDR3 bases: TGCGCCAGCAGCCAAGATAGTGCCAGCGTTGAAGCTTTCTTT. Translating it yields CASSQDSASVEAFF.

The V gene is TRBV7-8, the J gene TRBJ2-3; D may be TRBD2 (6 bases). The germline gives CDR1 SGHVS, CDR2 FQNEAQ. Trimming pared 5 bases from V and 4 bases from J, leaving 13 bases between. The CDR3 sequence is 14 residues long. CDR3 loop: CASSPRGVADTQYF. The CDR3 region has the DNA TGTGCCAGCAGCCCGCGGGGAGTGGCAGATACGCAGTATTTT.

The chain carries TRBV4-2 and TRBJ2-2; D unresolved. The CDR3 length is 16 residues. Germline V lookup: CDR1 LGHNA, CDR2 YNFKEQ. V was cut by 0 bases and J by 8 bases, with 16 bases left in between. CDR3 DNA: TGTGCCAGCAGCCAAGAATCCAGGATCAGCCTGGGGGAGCTGTTTTTT. It encodes CASSQESRISLGELFF.

To note about this clonotype: The junction departs from the called germline gene at one end, perhaps through a read error. The V call is TRBV20-1, the J call TRBJ1-2; D might be TRBD1 (6 bases). This CDR3 region has 14 residues. Germline V gives CDR1 DFQATT, CDR2 SNEGSKA (reference sequence). CDR3 sequence: CCARQGGSNYGYTF. CDR3 coding DNA: TGCTGTGCTAGACAAGGGGGGAGTAACTATGGCTACACCTTC.

In its sample, this clonotype was seen a few times. The CDR3 region has the DNA TGTGCCAGCAGAACGACTAGCGGGAGGGGGGAGCTGTTTTTT. Translated, it gives CASRTTSGRGELFF. The rearrangement joins TRBV3-1 to TRBJ2-2; 13 nucleotides line up with TRBD2. CDR1 and CDR2 from the germline V gene are LGHDT and YNNKEL (reference sequence). CDR3 size: 14 residues. Losses at the gene ends were 6 bases for V and 8 bases for J; bases not matched to a gene: 3.

The chain joins TRBV6-5 to TRBJ2-7; weak D call: TRBD2 (6 bases). The germline CDR1 and CDR2 sequences are MNHEY and SVGAGI. The CDR3 is 14 residues long. The V and J ends lost 3 bases and 0 bases respectively, with 9 bases between them. Here the CDR3 reads CASSYRGSSYEQYF. The CDR3 DNA follows: TGTGCCAGCAGTTATCGGGGGAGCTCCTACGAGCAGTACTTC.

In this sample, this clonotype turned up a few times. The J gene is TRBJ2-2, the V gene TRBV4-3; 11 bases are shared with TRBD1. After removal of 2 bases from V and 7 bases from J, the junction contained 6 bases not matched to a gene. There are 16 residues in the CDR3. CDR1 and CDR2 from the germline V gene are LGHNA and YSLEER. CDR3 amino acids: CASSQQPGQGVGELFF. As DNA, the CDR3 is TGCGCCAGCAGCCAACAACCGGGACAGGGGGTCGGGGAGCTGTTTTTT.

This clonotype occurred a few times. The V gene is TRBV6-5, the J gene TRBJ2-7, with 13 bases lining up with TRBD2. Germline loops: CDR1 MNHEY, CDR2 SVGAGI. Trimming cost V 0 bases and J 4 bases; bases outside gene matches: 3. There are 16 residues in the CDR3. This chain's CDR3 is CASSYSPTSGRYEQYF. The CDR3 bases are TGTGCCAGCAGTTACTCTCCGACTAGCGGGAGGTACGAGCAGTACTTC.

The chain links TRBV12-3 or TRBV12-4 to TRBJ2-5; TRBD2 matches 10 bases. V lost 4 bases to trimming and J lost 4 bases; unmatched junction nucleotides: 6. This CDR3 comprises 15 residues. CDR3: CASSSSRLAGETQYF. The DNA for the CDR3 is TGTGCCAGCAGTTCGTCCCGACTAGCGGGAGAGACCCAGTACTTC.

The chain couples TRBV6-5 to TRBJ1-3, with TRBD1 matching over 7 bases. The CDR3 covers 18 residues. The trim removed 3 bases at V and 0 bases at J, leaving 11 bases unmatched. Germline assignment: CDR1 MNHEY and CDR2 SVGAGI. The CDR3 coding sequence is TGTGCCAGCAGTTATTCCTCACCAGGGGGTTACTCTGGAAACACCATATATTTT. It is translated as CASSYSSPGGYSGNTIYF.

This clonotype occurred a few times. CDR3 nucleotide sequence: TGTGCCAGTAGTCCACAAGGAGTCACAGATACGCAGTATTTT. Translation gives CASSPQGVTDTQYF. This chain joins TRBV19 and TRBJ2-3; no reliable D call. Germline V lookup: CDR1 LNHDA, CDR2 SQIVND (reference sequence). CDR3 size: 14 residues. The V end lost 5 bases, the J end lost 2 bases, and 11 bases lay between the germline ends. The full variable domain, its missing parts supplied by reference TRBV19 and TRBJ2-3, is DGGITQSPKYLFRKEGQNVTLSCEQNLNHDAMYWYRQDPGQGLRLIYYSQIVNDFQKGDIAEGYSVSREKKESFPLTVTSAQKNPTAFYLCASSPQGVTDTQYFGPGTRLTVL.

In this sample, this clonotype turned up a few times. CDR3: CSVSSGQETQYF. CDR3 coding DNA: TGCAGCGTTAGTAGCGGCCAAGAGACCCAGTACTTC. This chain uses TRBV29-1 with TRBJ2-5, with D tentatively TRBD2 (6 bases). Germline CDR1 and CDR2: SQVTM and ANQGSEA. V dropped 5 bases and J dropped 1 base, with 8 bases sitting between them. This CDR3 comprises 12 residues.

This clonotype was picked up a small number of times. The chain combines TRBV20-1 with TRBJ2-3; weak D call: TRBD1 (6 bases). Germline CDR1 reads DFQATT; CDR2 reads SNEGSKA (reference sequence). The CDR3 contains 17 residues. Trimming removed 6 bases from V and 1 base from J, with 23 bases in between. The CDR3 reads CSAIGTSSPGGTDTQYF. DNA of the CDR3: TGCAGTGCAATCGGGACCAGTTCTCCAGGGGGCACAGATACGCAGTATTTT.

This clonotype was picked up a small number of times. J is TRBJ2-1 and V is TRBV7-8, with D possibly matching TRBD2 (5 bases). This CDR3 spans 15 amino acids. Per germline, CDR1 SGHVS and CDR2 FQNEAQ. The V end lost 8 bases, the J end lost 5 bases, and 19 bases lay between the germline ends. CDR3 amino acids: CASERGLAVNNEQFF. CDR3 DNA sequence: TGTGCCAGCGAAAGAGGGCTGGCGGTTAACAATGAGCAGTTCTTC.